This T cell receptor beta chain was sequenced in a study of a mutant IDH1 vaccine in newly diagnosed glioma (dated by TCRdb to the early 2020s). Some background on the complete study: Of the 25 to 40 patients who were treated, approximately 60% were male and about 40% were female, and the mean age was about 40 years. Peripheral blood samples were drawn at six visits, namely V03 (baseline), V05, V07, V10, V12 and V13. Longitudinal TCRB deep sequencing was done for some 26 treated patients, wherever samples were available for exploratory analyses. Before enrollment, patients had received standard therapy of radiotherapy alone, temozolomide alone, or radiochemotherapy with temozolomide; most received the combination. Study-wide findings and limitations: Pseudoprogression seemed to be unrelated to changes in the top peripheral T cell clonotypes found by TCRB sequencing. Immune responses induced by the vaccine were seen in around 93% of patients across multiple MHC alleles. It was noted by the authors that analyses of patient blood samples could not be reproduced owing to sample limitations. PBMC samples for TCRB deep sequencing were selected based on availability.

The sample's time point label, decoded: baseline, week 1 (first vaccination visit). The treatment or condition label for this specimen denotes: pre-vaccination baseline after standard-of-care therapy. Newly diagnosed WHO grade 3 or 4 IDH1-mutant astrocytomas showing loss of nuclear ATRX were present in the donors. The samples were drawn from NOA16, a multicentre, single-arm, open-label phase I trial in Germany that tested a mutant IDH1 peptide vaccine in humans for the first time. Visit V03 blood draws served as the baseline sample for immunogenicity testing. The DNeasy Blood and Tissue Kit was used to extract genomic DNA from EDTA blood for TCRB sequencing. Measured from the cysteine to the phenylalanine, the CDR3 is 14 residues long. Only CDR3 DNA is held: 42 bases, read in frame from base 1. Based on the germline V gene, the CDR1 and CDR2 sequences are MNHNS and SASEGT. After removal of 5 bases from V and 5 bases from J, the junction retains 7 bases not matched to a gene.

Remarks on this clone: Its antigen is still unknown. No base qualities exist here, and no much larger clone lies one base off it.

The library was built by means of the immunoSEQ multiplex PCR assay. Following the manufacturer's protocol, the hsTCRB Kit was used to amplify rearranged TCR beta chain sequences. TCRB libraries were sequenced on an Illumina MiSeq. The original methods were these. The kit vendor's proprietary platform handled demultiplexing, trimming and gene mapping. TCRdb stores this immuneACCESS table with in-frame sequences only. Part of the clones is absent; in the studies checked, under half of the shortfall reflects unresolved V genes, and no reason is known for the rest. Clone size and the V and J calls come from that table; the DNA yielded D and trimming. For this sample the table gives roughly 41,000 clones, of which just under 95% were detected only once. The top ten clonotypes cover about a sixth of the sample.

The sequence links TRBV6-1 to TRBJ2-7; TRBD1 matches 9 bases in the middle. Sequencing was performed on PBMCs, taken from a glioma patient treated with radiotherapy, temozolomide or both. The source of this sequence is a man aged 18 to 30 with glioma. The nucleotides read TGTGCCAGCAGTTCCGGGACAGGGTCCGACGAGCAGTACTTC. Its coded protein is CASSSGTGSDEQYF.